Presented here are 24 T cell receptor beta chains from one specimen sequenced in a study of OX40 agonist ivuxolimab in advanced cancers. TCRdb's copy holds only in-frame clones and misses some; the assay was immunoSEQ multiplex PCR. The data contain about 89,000 clones, 70% to 90% of them seen just once; the ten biggest clones take up 0.25% to 0.3%. Sequences were derived from CD4+ or CD8+ T cells sorted from blood, sampled in a trial of the OX40 agonist ivuxolimab. The receptor set was obtained from an adult with an advanced solid tumor such as melanoma, head and neck, liver or kidney cancer.

This sequence joins TRBV4-2 and TRBJ2-2; 9 bases line up with TRBD2. The CDR3 extends over 16 amino acids. Germline V CDR1 and CDR2: LGHNA, YNFKEQ. J was trimmed by 6 bases and V by 4 bases; bases with no gene match: 9. The CDR3 loop is CASSPTQAGGSGELFF. The CDR3 region has the DNA TGTGCCAGCAGCCCCACTCAGGCGGGGGGGTCCGGGGAGCTGTTTTTT.

The J gene is TRBJ2-5, the V gene TRBV7-6; TRBD2 agrees at 7 bases. The CDR3 consists of 12 residues. J lost 6 bases, V lost 3 bases, and 1 base had no gene match. From germline, CDR1 is SGHVS and CDR2 FNYEAQ. The CDR3 spells CASSLREQTQYF. The CDR3 bases are TGTGCCAGCAGCTTGCGGGAGCAGACCCAGTACTTC.

This sequence joins TRBV11-3 and TRBJ2-1; D ambiguous. The CDR3 is 16 amino acids. Trimming pared 2 bases from V and 2 bases from J, leaving 13 bases between. Per germline, CDR1 SGHNT and CDR2 YENEEA. For the CDR3, the DNA is TGTGCCAGCAGCTTATCCCGGGCAGGTGCCTACAATGAGCAGTTCTTC. Translated: CASSLSRAGAYNEQFF.

The chain joins TRBV6-4 to TRBJ1-1, with D perhaps matching TRBD1 (5 bases). Trimming stripped 7 bases from V and 4 bases from J, with 13 bases between. Germline CDR1 MRHNA, CDR2 SNTAGT. The CDR3 runs 13 residues. The CDR3 region is CASKNDGGTEAFF. CDR3 nucleotides: TGTGCCAGCAAAAATGATGGGGGCACTGAAGCTTTCTTT.

There are a few counts of this clone. The chain carries TRBV11-2 and TRBJ1-6; no firm D call. The CDR3 is 13 amino acids. V lost 4 bases, J lost 9 bases, and 10 bases lay in between. Germline V gene data show CDR1 as SGHAT and CDR2 as FQNNGV. The CDR3 protein is CASSSSGTSPLHF. CDR3 sequence (DNA): TGTGCCAGCAGCTCTTCAGGTACTTCACCCCTCCACTTT.

The CDR3 nucleotides read TGTGCCAGTAGTATAGACAGCCTCTATGGCTACACCTTC. The encoded protein is CASSIDSLYGYTF. The genes are TRBV19 and TRBJ1-2; D is undetermined. V gave up 0 bases and J gave up 4 bases, with 6 bases separating them. The CDR3 contains 13 residues. The germline V gene encodes CDR1 LNHDA and CDR2 SQIVND (reference sequence).

The chain is built from TRBV7-2 and TRBJ1-2; 8 bases agree with TRBD1. V lost 1 base to trimming and J lost 2 bases; unmatched junction nucleotides: 3. CDR3 length: 15 amino acids. Germline-derived CDR1 and CDR2 are SGHTA and FQGNSA. The CDR3 DNA sequence: TGTGCCAGCAGCTTAGTCGGGACAGGCAACTATGGCTACACCTTC. Encoded protein: CASSLVGTGNYGYTF.

The gene calls are TRBV30 and TRBJ2-5; D could derive from TRBD1 or TRBD2 (5 bases each). With 8 bases removed from V and 5 bases from J, the gap between germline ends came to 12 bases. Germline-derived CDR1 and CDR2 are GTSNPN and SVGIG (reference sequence). This CDR3 has 11 amino acids. DNA for the CDR3: TGTGCCCGGGGCTGGGAGGAGACCCAGTACTTC. It translates to CARGWEETQYF.

This chain joins TRBV5-1 and TRBJ1-3, with D uncertain. Germline CDR1 reads SGHRS; CDR2 reads YFSETQ. The CDR3 is 14 residues long. Between the trimmed V and J ends, which lost 3 bases and 0 bases, there was a span of 7 bases. As DNA, the CDR3 is TGCGCCAGCAGCTCCGGCGGCTCTGGAAACACCATATATTTT. Translation gives CASSSGGSGNTIYF.

The CDR3 coding sequence is TGTGCCAGTAGGCTTTCCCACAGGGGAACTAATGAAAAACTGTTTTTT. Amino acids: CASRLSHRGTNEKLFF. V gene TRBV19 combines with J gene TRBJ1-4, with TRBD1 matching 7 bases. This CDR3 has 16 residues. V was clipped by 6 bases and J by 1 base; unmatched bases: 8. The germline gives CDR1 LNHDA, CDR2 SQIVND (reference sequence).

This rearrangement joins TRBV13 to TRBJ1-1; 7 nucleotides agree with TRBD1. The CDR3 is 17 amino acids. V was pared by 4 bases and J by 2 bases, with 13 bases of the junction left unmatched. Germline CDR1 reads PRHDT; CDR2 reads FYEKMQ (reference sequence). CDR3 DNA: TGTGCCAGCAGCTCCGAGGCAGGGGGGAAGGTCAACACTGAAGCTTTCTTT. It yields the protein CASSSEAGGKVNTEAFF.

V is TRBV29-1 and J is TRBJ2-2; 8 bases agree with TRBD2. CDR3 length: 14 residues. Germline CDR1 reads SQVTM; CDR2 reads ANQGSEA. Trimming took 8 bases from V and 8 from J; bases not matched to a gene: 13. The CDR3 is CSILAGPYSGELFF. As DNA, the CDR3 is TGCAGCATCTTAGCGGGGCCTTATTCGGGGGAGCTGTTTTTT.

The genes are TRBV5-1 and TRBJ2-7; perhaps TRBD2 as D (7 bases). The V gene lost 4 bases and the J gene lost 3 bases, with 20 bases spanning the gap. Per germline, CDR1 SGHRS and CDR2 YFSETQ. The CDR3 loop spans 16 amino acids. CDR3 DNA: TGCGCCAGCAGCAACCGAAGGGGGGGCAGTAACTACGAGCAGTACTTC. Its translation: CASSNRRGGSNYEQYF. The full variable domain, its missing parts supplied by reference TRBV5-1 and TRBJ2-7, is KAGVTQTPRYLIKTRGQQVTLSCSPISGHRSVSWYQQTPGQGLQFLFEYFSETQRNKGNFPGRFSGRQFSNSRSEMNVSTLELGDSALYLCASSNRRGGSNYEQYFGPGTRLTVT.

This chain uses TRBV19 with TRBJ1-6; D possibly corresponds to TRBD1 (6 bases). CDR1 and CDR2 from the germline V gene are LNHDA and SQIVND (reference sequence). Between the trimmed V and J ends, which lost 5 bases and 0 bases, there was a span of 17 bases. CDR3 length: 18 residues. The CDR3 sequence is CASSPEQGGFSYNSPLHF. CDR3 nucleotides: TGTGCCAGTAGTCCCGAACAGGGAGGGTTCTCCTATAATTCACCCCTCCACTTT. The whole variable domain, filled in from reference TRBV19 and TRBJ1-6, reads DGGITQSPKYLFRKEGQNVTLSCEQNLNHDAMYWYRQDPGQGLRLIYYSQIVNDFQKGDIAEGYSVSREKKESFPLTVTSAQKNPTAFYLCASSPEQGGFSYNSPLHFGNGTRLTVT.

This clone was seen a single time. J is TRBJ1-5 and V is TRBV19; D might be TRBD1 (5 bases). Trimming pared 3 bases from V and 1 base from J, leaving 13 bases between. The germline gives CDR1 LNHDA, CDR2 SQIVND (reference sequence). The CDR3 contains 16 residues. DNA of the CDR3: TGTGCCAGTAGTATCCCTAGACAGACAAGCAATCAGCCCCAGCATTTT. Its translation is CASSIPRQTSNQPQHF.

This chain joins TRBV11-2 and TRBJ2-7; 7 bases match TRBD2. Trimming at V came to 7 bases and at J to 2 bases, leaving 8 bases not matched to a gene. Germline V gene sequence: CDR1 SGHAT, CDR2 FQNNGV. The CDR3 has 14 residues. In DNA, the CDR3 is TGTGCCAGCAACAGGCTAGCGGAGACCTACGAGCAGTACTTC. It codes for CASNRLAETYEQYF.

The V and J genes are TRBV11-2 and TRBJ2-5, with TRBD2 as a possible D gene (6 bases). The V end was cut by 5 bases, the J end by 1 base, with 8 bases between. This CDR3 contains 13 residues. Germline V lookup: CDR1 SGHAT, CDR2 FQNNGV. Written as DNA, the CDR3 is TGTGCCAGCAGCCCGGGAGCCCAAGAGACCCAGTACTTC. This sequence encodes CASSPGAQETQYF.

The CDR3 reads CASRGIAPSTDTQYF. The CDR3 DNA sequence: TGTGCCAGCAGGGGAATCGCGCCTAGCACAGATACGCAGTATTTT. This chain connects TRBV7-9 to TRBJ2-3; D call uncertain. Germline loops: CDR1 SEHNR, CDR2 FQNEAQ (reference sequence). V was cut by 6 bases and J by 0 bases, with 13 bases left in between. The CDR3 length is 15 residues. Variable domain in full (rest from reference TRBV7-9 and TRBJ2-3): DTGVSQNPRHKITKRGQNVTFRCDPISEHNRLYWYRQTLGQGPEFLTYFQNEAQLEKSRLLSDRFSAERPKGSFSTLEIQRTEQGDSAMYLCASRGIAPSTDTQYFGPGTRLTVL.

This chain joins TRBV9 and TRBJ2-3; TRBD2 matches at 13 bases. This CDR3 contains 18 residues. Per germline, CDR1 SGDLS and CDR2 YYNGEE. Trimming removed 4 bases from V and 2 bases from J; junction bases left unmatched: 10. The CDR3 bases are TGTGCCAGCAGCCTAAGGACTAGCGGGGGCCAAAACACAGATACGCAGTATTTT. Translating gives CASSLRTSGGQNTDTQYF.

V gene TRBV18 combines with J gene TRBJ1-4, with D unclear. V dropped 5 bases and J dropped 3 bases, with 19 bases sitting between them. The CDR3 length is 17 residues. CDR1 and CDR2 from the germline V gene are KGHSH and LQKENI. For the CDR3, the DNA is TGTGCCAGCTCAAGACTCTCGGTGGACGGTGCTAATGAAAAACTGTTTTTT. This translates into CASSRLSVDGANEKLFF. The entire variable domain, with the rest obtained from reference TRBV18 and TRBJ1-4, is as follows: NAGVMQNPRHLVRRRGQEARLRCSPMKGHSHVYWYRQLPEEGLKFMVYLQKENIIDESGMPKERFSAEFPKEGPSILRIQQVVRGDSAAYFCASSRLSVDGANEKLFFGSGTQLSVL.

This chain links TRBV6-5 with TRBJ1-3; TRBD1 might be the D (6 bases). This CDR3 has 16 residues. The germline CDR1 and CDR2 sequences are MNHEY and SVGAGI. The V end was cut by 0 bases, the J end by 4 bases, with 13 bases between. The CDR3 DNA reads TGTGCCAGCAGTTACTCAGGGGGGCCGACGGGAAACACCATATATTTT. Translating it yields CASSYSGGPTGNTIYF.

The rearrangement uses TRBV5-1 and TRBJ2-5, with TRBD2 identical over 8 bases. This CDR3 region has 15 residues. V lost 3 bases to trimming and J lost 5 bases; unmatched junction nucleotides: 9. Germline V gene sequence: CDR1 SGHRS, CDR2 YFSETQ. The CDR3 spells CASSWVAGGAETQYF. The DNA for the CDR3 is TGCGCCAGCAGCTGGGTGGCGGGGGGCGCGGAGACCCAGTACTTC.

The rearrangement uses TRBV6-1 and TRBJ1-4; perhaps TRBD1 as D (5 bases). V was trimmed by 4 bases and J by 5 bases, leaving 11 bases between them. CDR3 length: 14 amino acids. The germline V gene encodes CDR1 MNHNS and CDR2 SASEGT. The chain's CDR3 is CASSARGPNEKLFF. CDR3 DNA sequence: TGTGCCAGCAGTGCGAGGGGTCCCAATGAAAAACTGTTTTTT.

This chain connects TRBV7-2 to TRBJ1-2; possible D gene TRBD1, 6 bases. CDR1 and CDR2 (germline): SGHTA, FQGNSA. The CDR3 has 15 residues. V was cut by 1 base and J by 4 bases, with 13 bases left in between. CDR3 sequence: CASSLETGASYGYTF. In nucleotides, the CDR3 is TGTGCCAGCAGCTTAGAGACGGGGGCCTCCTATGGCTACACCTTC.